Shown below are 15 T cell receptor beta chains from a single sample sequenced in a study of identical twins. MiXCR was run by TCRdb on the 5' RACE reads, yielding one entry per CDR3 protein. The table lists around 680,000 distinct CDR3 sequences, around 8.3% of them singletons. These data were also reused for a study on yellow fever vaccine responses in identical twins.

The sample comprised PBMCs. These receptors came from a woman under 30 in good health.

This chain joins TRBV6-2 or TRBV6-3 and TRBJ2-5; D gene ambiguous. The CDR3 loop spans 15 amino acids. The germline V gene encodes CDR1 MNHEY and CDR2 SVGEGT. V lost 1 base and J 5 bases, leaving 14 bases between the germline ends. CDR3 sequence: CASSYLGGSMETQYF. The CDR3 bases are TGTGCCAGCAGTTACTTGGGCGGTTCCATGGAGACCCAGTACTTC.

This chain joins TRBV6-4 and TRBJ2-1; D unresolved. Germline assignment: CDR1 MRHNA and CDR2 SNTAGT. Trimming took off 0 bases at V and 9 bases at J, with 9 bases between the two ends. This CDR3 spans 13 amino acids. CDR3 region: CASSDSRLSEQFF. CDR3 nucleotide sequence: TGTGCCAGCAGTGACTCGAGGCTGAGTGAGCAGTTCTTC.

With regard to this clonotype: The junction does not match germline at one end; this may be a read error. The chain couples TRBV5-1 to TRBJ2-3, with a tentative D call TRBD2 (5 bases). This CDR3 has 15 amino acids. Looked up from germline, CDR1 is SGHRS and CDR2 is YFSETQ. Written as DNA, the CDR3 is TGCGCCAGCAGCTTAACGGCGGCTAGCACAGATAGGCAGTATTTT. This sequence encodes CASSLTAASTDRQYF.

This clonotype was observed a handful of times. V gene TRBV7-8 combines with J gene TRBJ2-7; D may be TRBD1 (5 bases). Germline V CDR1 and CDR2: SGHVS, FQNEAQ. This CDR3 is built from 15 residues. V was clipped by 5 bases and J by 2 bases, with 16 bases between them. The CDR3 protein is CASSPQDTGTYEQYF. For the CDR3, the DNA is TGTGCCAGCAGCCCCCAGGACACGGGCACCTACGAGCAGTACTTC. The variable domain in full, completed from reference TRBV7-8 and TRBJ2-7, reads GAGVSQSPRYKVAKRGQDVALRCDPISGHVSLFWYQQALGQGPEFLTYFQNEAQLDKSGLPSDRFFAERPEGSVSTLKIQRTQQEDSAVYLCASSPQDTGTYEQYFGPGTRLTVT.

In its sample, this clonotype was seen a few times. This chain joins TRBV4-3 and TRBJ1-3; no definite D call. CDR1 is LGHNA and CDR2 is YSLEER in the germline V gene. The length of the CDR3 is 16 residues. V dropped 1 base and J dropped 0 bases, with 10 bases sitting between them. CDR3 DNA sequence: TGCGCCAGCAGCCAAGTGGCCTTCTCCTCTGGAAACACCATATATTTT. It is translated as CASSQVAFSSGNTIYF.

The chain joins TRBV4-2 to TRBJ2-7, with D perhaps TRBD1 (6 bases). V gave up 0 bases and J gave up 1 base, with 16 bases separating them. Germline loops: CDR1 LGHNA, CDR2 YNFKEQ. This CDR3 comprises 17 residues. The DNA of the CDR3 is TGTGCCAGCAGCCAAGATGGACCCCAGGGGACGTCCTACGAGCAGTACTTC. Its translation is CASSQDGPQGTSYEQYF.

This chain uses TRBV5-1 with TRBJ2-3; possible D gene TRBD2, 6 bases. The V gene lost 6 bases and the J gene lost 2 bases, with 13 bases spanning the gap. The CDR3 covers 14 residues. CDR1 SGHRS and CDR2 YFSETQ come from the germline V gene. The CDR3 DNA follows: TGCGCCAGCACAAGGGACTCCCCCACAGATACGCAGTATTTT. This codes for CASTRDSPTDTQYF.

Only a few counts were recorded for this clonotype. The chain links TRBV9 to TRBJ1-5, with TRBD1 as a possible D gene (5 bases). The CDR3 has 18 amino acids. CDR1 and CDR2 from the germline V gene are SGDLS and YYNGEE. Between the trimmed V and J ends, which lost 3 bases and 3 bases, there was a span of 22 bases. For the CDR3, the DNA is TGTGCCAGCAGCGAGAGCAGAAAAGAGGGACCGAACAATCAGCCCCAGCATTTT. It specifies CASSESRKEGPNNQPQHF. Filled out from reference TRBV9 and TRBJ1-5, the complete variable domain reads DSGVTQTPKHLITATGQRVTLRCSPRSGDLSVYWYQQSLDQGLQFLIQYYNGEERAKGNILERFSAQQFPDLHSELNLSSLELGDSALYFCASSESRKEGPNNQPQHFGDGTRLSIL.

This clonotype has only a few counts. The rearrangement uses TRBV7-9 and TRBJ2-6; 10 bases are a match to TRBD1. Unmatched junction bases numbered 5, after V lost 6 bases and J lost 0 bases. Per germline, CDR1 SEHNR and CDR2 FQNEAQ (reference sequence). This CDR3 is 17 amino acids long. The CDR3 DNA reads as TGTGCCAGCAGGGCGGGACAGGGGACCTCTGGGGCCAACGTCCTGACTTTC. Its translation: CASRAGQGTSGANVLTF.

The chain couples TRBV7-2 to TRBJ1-1; tentative D call: TRBD1 (6 bases). Trimming shortened V by 5 bases and J by 0 bases, and 13 bases separated the two germline ends. The CDR3 length is 15 residues. Germline lookup yields CDR1 SGHTA and CDR2 FQGNSA. As DNA, the CDR3 is TGTGCCAGCAGCCAATCGACAGGCCTGAACACTGAAGCTTTCTTT. As protein: CASSQSTGLNTEAFF. The variable domain in full, with the rest retrieved from reference TRBV7-2 and TRBJ1-1, is GAGVSQSPSNKVTEKGKDVELRCDPISGHTALYWYRQSLGQGLEFLIYFQGNSAPDKSGLPSDRFSAERTGGSVSTLTIQRTQQEDSAVYLCASSQSTGLNTEAFFGQGTRLTVV.

The gene calls are TRBV4-3 and TRBJ2-3; TRBD2 is a possible D gene (5 bases). The germline V and J ends were trimmed by 1 base and 5 bases, with 10 bases remaining between them. The CDR3 spans 14 residues. From germline, CDR1 is LGHNA and CDR2 YSLEER. The DNA of the CDR3 is TGCGCCAGCAGCCAAGTGACGAGGGTAGATACGCAGTATTTT. It yields the protein CASSQVTRVDTQYF.

This clonotype has just a few counts. The chain links TRBV12-3 or TRBV12-4 to TRBJ2-1; perhaps TRBD2 as D (6 bases). Trimming left V 6 bases short and J 7 bases short, with 22 bases between. The CDR3 is 16 residues long. The DNA for the CDR3 is TGTGCCAGCAGAACTAGAGGGTGGCGGGGAAAGAATGAGCAGTTCTTC. Translating gives CASRTRGWRGKNEQFF.

This clonotype was detected only a few times. The chain is built from TRBV27 and TRBJ2-7; maybe TRBD1 (7 bases). The CDR3 has 15 amino acids. V was pared by 4 bases and J by 7 bases, with 20 bases between. Germline V gene lookup returns CDR1 MNHEY and CDR2 SMNVEV (reference sequence). The CDR3 is CASSSGQPGRGEQYF. The DNA of the CDR3 is TGTGCCAGCAGTTCGGGACAGCCTGGCCGGGGGGAGCAGTACTTC.

This clonotype was recorded many times. The chain combines TRBV12-3 or TRBV12-4 with TRBJ2-3; D possibly matches TRBD1 or TRBD2 (5 bases each). The length of the CDR3 is 14 residues. Trimming pared 3 bases from V and 1 base from J, leaving 8 bases between. Here the CDR3 DNA reads TGTGCCAGCAGTTTTGGGACGGGCACAGATACGCAGTATTTT. This translates into CASSFGTGTDTQYF.

The chain has TRBV29-1 and TRBJ2-7; D is undetermined. The CDR3 is 13 amino acids. V lost 7 bases and J 3 bases, leaving 16 bases between the germline ends. Looked up from germline, CDR1 is SQVTM and CDR2 is ANQGSEA. This chain's CDR3 is CSAVVGPIYEQYF. The DNA for the CDR3 is TGCAGCGCTGTGGTGGGCCCGATCTACGAGCAGTACTTC.